The 22 T cell receptor beta chains given below trace back to one sample, sequenced in a study of immune heterogeneity within non-small cell lung tumors (dated by TCRdb to 2017 to 2018). Genomic DNA was extracted from bulk tumor tissue and used as the TCR template, and approximately 650 ng gDNA was amplified per sample. During surgery, several biopsies were collected from each primary tumor and placed as far from one another as possible within the tumor mass. Patients in the study cohort, which was described as untreated, were newly diagnosed NSCLC cases going through curative surgery. TCRdb records HiSeq X Ten as the sequencer. The TCR beta CDR3 region was amplified with a multiplex PCR system whose first round of around 11 cycles used 32 V-gene forward primers and 13 J-gene reverse primers. Clones were called with MiXCR by TCRdb after fastp trimmed the public reads at Q25, and only in-frame beta chains were retained. Merged by CDR3 protein, the rows form single entries marked with the most common genes and DNA. The sample table records 13,000 to 15,000 distinct CDR3 sequences; 28% of these occur just once. Jointly, the top ten make up roughly 5.2% of the sample.

Material for sequencing was lung tumor tissue. The receptors were sampled from a man in his forties or fifties with non-small cell lung cancer.

This clonotype was detected many times. CDR3 residues: CASRLDSMNTEAFF. CDR3 nucleotide sequence: TGTGCCAGTAGACTGGACAGCATGAACACTGAAGCTTTCTTT. The rearrangement uses TRBV19 and TRBJ1-1; D possibly corresponds to TRBD1 (6 bases). The germline gives CDR1 LNHDA, CDR2 SQIVND (reference sequence). V was clipped by 6 bases and J by 0 bases, with 11 bases between them. This CDR3 contains 14 residues.

This clonotype occurred many times. The V gene is TRBV11-2, the J gene TRBJ1-5; the D is unclear. Between the trimmed V and J ends, which lost 2 bases and 4 bases, there was a span of 6 bases. CDR1 SGHAT and CDR2 FQNNGV come from the germline V gene. The CDR3 loop spans 13 amino acids. The CDR3, as DNA: TGTGCCAGCAGCTTATCCTTTAATCAGCCCCAGCATTTT. Amino acids: CASSLSFNQPQHF. Looking up the rest from reference TRBV11-2 and TRBJ1-5 gives the full variable domain: EAGVAQSPRYKIIEKRQSVAFWCNPISGHATLYWYQQILGQGPKLLIQFQNNGVVDDSQLPKDRFSAERLKGVDSTLKIQPAKLEDSAVYLCASSLSFNQPQHFGDGTRLSIL.

As for this clonotype: This sequence may be a read error, since a much larger clone differs from it by one base. The V call is TRBV6-1, the J call TRBJ2-1; 10 nucleotides line up with TRBD2. V trimming: 9 bases; J trimming: 6 bases; junction bases outside the gene matches: 8. This CDR3 comprises 14 residues. Germline CDR1 MNHNS, CDR2 SASEGT. CDR3 coding DNA: TGTGCCAGGAATCGTCTAGCGGGGGCCAATGAGCAGTTCTTC. As protein: CARNRLAGANEQFF.

A note on this clonotype: One end of the junction is discordant with germline, which a read error may explain. The chain couples TRBV24-1 to TRBJ1-5, with 10 bases identical to TRBD1. The length of the CDR3 is 15 residues. Germline-derived CDR1 and CDR2 are KGHDR and SFDVKD. For the CDR3, the DNA is TGTGCCACCAGTCGGACAGGGGGGGGAAATCAGCCCAAGCATTTT. Its translation is CATSRTGGGNQPKHF.

This clonotype was observed at least ten times. V usage is TRBV30 and J usage is TRBJ1-6; D uncertain. This CDR3 is 12 amino acids long. V lost 5 bases and J lost 5, with 7 bases in between. Per the germline V gene, CDR1 is GTSNPN and CDR2 is SVGIG (reference sequence). The CDR3, as DNA: TGTGCCTGGCGCAGAGATAATTCACCCCTCCACTTT. This translates into CAWRRDNSPLHF.

V is TRBV20-1 and J is TRBJ2-3, with 10 positions matching TRBD2. Trimming removed 5 bases from V and 6 bases from J; junction bases left unmatched: 8. The CDR3 has 14 amino acids. Looked up from germline, CDR1 is DFQATT and CDR2 is SNEGSKA (reference sequence). The CDR3 here is CSARLAGVGDTQYF. CDR3 bases: TGCAGTGCTCGCCTAGCGGGAGTAGGTGATACGCAGTATTTT.

By share, this clonotype counts as medium-sized. The chain employs TRBV27 and TRBJ2-7; D uncertain. Trimming took off 5 bases at V and 5 bases at J, with 16 bases between the two ends. Germline V gene lookup returns CDR1 MNHEY and CDR2 SMNVEV (reference sequence). This CDR3 region has 14 residues. The CDR3 region is CASSLFTMSDEQYF. CDR3 nucleotides: TGTGCCAGCAGTCTATTCACGATGAGCGACGAGCAGTACTTC.

As for this clonotype: A much larger clone lies one base from this, so it may be a read error. The V call is TRBV20-1, the J call TRBJ1-5, with D tentatively TRBD1 (5 bases). Germline-derived CDR1 and CDR2 are DFQATT and SNEGSKA (reference sequence). This CDR3 region has 14 residues. The CDR3 is CSAQGHHSNQPHHF. DNA of the CDR3: TGCAGTGCCCAAGGACACCATAGCAATCAGCCCCATCATTTT.

With respect to this clonotype: A much larger clonotype is one base distant, so this may be a read error. This chain links TRBV30 with TRBJ2-7; 9 bases agree with TRBD2. The CDR3 is 16 residues long. CDR1 and CDR2 from the germline V gene are GTSNPN and SVGIG (reference sequence). The CDR3 nucleotides read TGTGCCTGGAGTGTACCCCCGACTAGCGGCGGCTACGAGCACTACTTC. It encodes CAWSVPPTSGGYEHYF.

To note about this clonotype: One junction end disagrees with the germline gene, perhaps due to a read error. This chain connects TRBV2 to TRBJ2-7; D might be TRBD2 (7 bases). The germline gives CDR1 SNHLY, CDR2 FYNNEI. The CDR3 consists of 18 residues. The CDR3, as DNA: TGTGCCAGCACCAAGTGGGGGGGGGGCGGCCAAGGGAGGAACGAGCATTACTTC. Residues: CASTKWGGGGQGRNEHYF. The complete variable domain, with remaining parts taken from reference TRBV2 and TRBJ2-7, reads EPEVTQTPSHQVTQMGQEVILRCVPISNHLYFYWYRQILGQKVEFLVSFYNNEISEKSEIFDDQFSVERPDGSNFTLKIRSTKLEDSAMYFCASTKWGGGGQGRNEHYFGPGTRLTVT.

This clonotype was seen more than once but under ten times. A much more abundant neighbour one base away suggests this may be a read error. Lacking the conserved final phenylalanine or tryptophan, this CDR3 likely reflects a read error. V usage is TRBV4-1 and J usage is TRBJ1-6; 8 positions match TRBD1. V was pared by 4 bases and J by 5 bases, with 10 bases of the junction left unmatched. CDR1 MGHRA and CDR2 YSYEKL come from the germline V gene. The CDR3 extends over 17 amino acids. CDR3 bases: TGCGCCAGCAGCCCGCCCGGACAGGGAGGAGATAATTCACCCCTCCACTCT. Residues: CASSPPGQGGDNSPLHS.

This clonotype qualifies as medium-sized. The germline gene is not matched at one end of the junction; a read error may be the cause. The CDR3 region has the DNA TGTGCCAGCAGCACGCGGTTCTTC. It is translated as CASSTRFF. This rearrangement joins TRBV2 to TRBJ2-7; D unclear. The CDR3 is 8 amino acids. Germline CDR1 and CDR2: SNHLY and FYNNEI.

Details on this clonotype: A read error may explain this, as a much larger clone is one base away. This sequence joins TRBV20-1 and TRBJ1-6, with D unresolved. The CDR3 is 14 amino acids. V dropped 0 bases and J dropped 5 bases, with 8 bases sitting between them. CDR1 and CDR2 (germline): DFQATT, SNEGSKA (reference sequence). The CDR3 coding sequence is TGCAGTGCTAGAGACCACTGGAATAATTCACCCCTCCACTTT. Residues: CSARDHWNNSPLHF.

In its sample, this clonotype was seen many times. The chain couples TRBV7-9 to TRBJ2-3; D assignment may be TRBD1 or TRBD2 (5 bases each). CDR3 length equals 15 residues. V was pared by 6 bases and J by 4 bases, with 17 bases between. Germline V gives CDR1 SEHNR, CDR2 FQNEAQ (reference sequence). CDR3 residues: CASRTQDRGADTQYF. In nucleotides, the CDR3 is TGTGCCAGCAGAACGCAGGACCGAGGGGCAGATACGCAGTATTTT.

This clonotype is classed as medium-sized. The V gene is TRBV27, the J gene TRBJ2-2; D is perhaps TRBD1 (6 bases). Trimming stripped 3 bases from V and 2 bases from J, with 7 bases between. This CDR3 contains 14 residues. Germline CDR1 MNHEY, CDR2 SMNVEV (reference sequence). The CDR3 loop reads CASSLGHNTGELFF. DNA of the CDR3: TGTGCCAGCAGTTTGGGACATAACACCGGGGAGCTGTTTTTT.

This clonotype was detected ten times or more. The chain combines TRBV30 with TRBJ2-7; unclear D gene. Germline V gene lookup returns CDR1 GTSNPN and CDR2 SVGIG (reference sequence). The length of the CDR3 is 11 residues. Between the trimmed V and J ends, which lost 6 bases and 5 bases, there was a span of 11 bases. The DNA for the CDR3 is TGTGCCTGCTCCTCGTTGAACGAGCAGTACTTC. Its protein is CACSSLNEQYF.

This clonotype ranks as medium-sized. The chain carries TRBV20-1 and TRBJ2-7; D is unresolved. The CDR3 length is 13 residues. V was cut by 5 bases and J by 0 bases, with 11 bases left in between. The germline V gene encodes CDR1 DFQATT and CDR2 SNEGSKA (reference sequence). CDR3 residues: CSAVPISSYEQYF. The CDR3 nucleotides are TGCAGTGCTGTTCCTATAAGCTCCTACGAGCAGTACTTC.

This clonotype has a handful of counts. The V gene is TRBV5-6, the J gene TRBJ1-6; weak D call: TRBD1 (6 bases). CDR3 length: 14 residues. V was pared by 7 bases and J by 10 bases, with 18 bases between. Germline values: CDR1 SGHDT, CDR2 YYEEEE. The CDR3 loop reads CASYDGQTRSPLHF. The DNA for the CDR3 is TGTGCCAGCTACGATGGACAGACGAGGTCACCCCTCCACTTT.

About this clonotype itself: A read error is possible here, since a much larger clone lies one base away. The J gene is TRBJ1-5, the V gene TRBV6-1, with TRBD1 as a possible D gene (5 bases). CDR3 size: 16 residues. Looked up from germline, CDR1 is MNHNS and CDR2 is SASEGT. Trimming cost V 6 bases and J 1 base, with 16 bases left between them. In nucleotides, the CDR3 is TGTGCCAGCAGCCGAGGGGTGGCGCGGAGCAATCAGCCCCAGCATTTT. This codes for CASSRGVARSNQPQHF.

This clonotype has a handful of counts. V is TRBV5-1 and J is TRBJ2-5; no clear D. The V gene's germline CDR1 is SGHRS and CDR2 YFSETQ. V lost 1 base and J 5 bases, leaving 15 bases between the germline ends. The CDR3 runs 15 residues. CDR3 sequence reads: CASSLSSRPEETQYF. The CDR3 region has the DNA TGCGCCAGCAGCTTGAGTAGCCGACCCGAGGAGACCCAGTACTTC.

By sample fraction, this clonotype is medium-sized. V is TRBV11-3 and J is TRBJ2-7; D is unresolved. V lost 8 bases and J lost 3, with 11 bases in between. The CDR3 has 12 residues. Germline V lookup: CDR1 SGHNT, CDR2 YENEEA. This CDR3 is CASSDRYYEQYF. CDR3 DNA sequence: TGTGCCAGCTCGGACCGATACTACGAGCAGTACTTC.

In regard to this clonotype: Possible read error: a much larger clone is one base away. V gene TRBV6-9 combines with J gene TRBJ2-6; possible D gene TRBD1, 5 bases. From germline, CDR1 is MNHGY and CDR2 SVAAGI. The CDR3 runs to 14 residues. The CDR3 nucleotides read TGTGCCAGCAGTTATTCCTCTGGGGCCATCGTCCTGACTTTC. This gives the protein CASSYSSGAIVLTF.